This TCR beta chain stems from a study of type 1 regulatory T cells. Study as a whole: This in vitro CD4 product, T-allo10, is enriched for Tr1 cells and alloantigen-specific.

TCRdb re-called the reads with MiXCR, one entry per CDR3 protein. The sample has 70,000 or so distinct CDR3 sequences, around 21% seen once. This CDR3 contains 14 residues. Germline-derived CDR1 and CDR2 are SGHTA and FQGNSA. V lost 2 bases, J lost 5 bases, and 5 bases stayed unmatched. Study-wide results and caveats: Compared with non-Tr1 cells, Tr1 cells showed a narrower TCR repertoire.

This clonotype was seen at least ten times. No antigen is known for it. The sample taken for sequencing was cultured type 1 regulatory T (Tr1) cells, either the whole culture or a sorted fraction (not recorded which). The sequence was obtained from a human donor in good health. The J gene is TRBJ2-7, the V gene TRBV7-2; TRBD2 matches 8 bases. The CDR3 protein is CASSLPGGFHEQYF. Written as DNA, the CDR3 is TGTGCCAGCAGCTTACCGGGAGGGTTCCACGAGCAGTACTTC.